This T cell receptor (beta chain) was sequenced for a study of chemoradiotherapy in HPV16-positive cancers (dated by TCRdb to between 2020 and 2023). For context, the study as a whole: Functional T-cell assays on cells from two HPV16-positive patients defined candidate HPV-specific T-cell clones and common TCR motifs. The study set out to ask whether T-cell immunity against the HPV oncoproteins E6 and E7 changes over the course of chemoradiotherapy and whether that immunity affects survival. TCR repertoires from roughly 87 patients with HPV-related cancers were then used to track the candidate HPV-specific TCRs and motifs. Paper-wide results and their limitations: Expansion of candidate HPV-specific clones and E7-related TCR motifs was observed in the tumor microenvironment during treatment, whereas no such expansion was observed for non-HPV-specific T cells. Improved recurrence-free survival in HPV16-positive patients was associated with expansion of HPV-responsive T cells during chemoradiotherapy. Only a couple of HPV16-positive patients were used to derive the functional definition of HPV-specific T cells, and the survival association was reported for HPV16-positive patients.

The method was the immunoSEQ multiplex PCR assay. Sourced from immuneACCESS, this table was stored by TCRdb with only in-frame sequences that have V and J called. A share of the clones is absent; for the studies checked, an unresolved V gene accounts for under half, and the remainder has no known explanation. This sample is represented by 1,500 or so clones; over 90% of them were singletons. The ten most abundant clones make up almost 7.5% of the sample. Turning to this clone: The antigen it binds to is not known. Base qualities are missing; no much larger clone stands one base away.

Including the terminal cysteine and phenylalanine, the CDR3 comprises 18 residues. The CDR3 DNA has 54 bases and is translated from base 1. CDR1 and CDR2, per the germline V gene (reference sequence), are MNHEY and SMNVEV. V drops 3 bases and J drops 1 base, leaving 21 bases in between. Repertoires were sampled repeatedly over the course of chemoradiotherapy, so clonal expansion could be followed in the tumor microenvironment. This TCR was sampled from a human donor with HPV-associated anogenital cancer. This sequence uses TRBV27 and TRBJ1-1; TRBD1 is possibly the D segment (5 matching bases). Sequenced material: tumor tissue, taken from a patient who underwent chemoradiotherapy. The nucleotide sequence is given as TGTGCCAGCAGTTTCCCCCCTCGGGACGCAAAATCGAACACTGAAGCTTTCTTT. It specifies CASSFPPRDAKSNTEAFF.